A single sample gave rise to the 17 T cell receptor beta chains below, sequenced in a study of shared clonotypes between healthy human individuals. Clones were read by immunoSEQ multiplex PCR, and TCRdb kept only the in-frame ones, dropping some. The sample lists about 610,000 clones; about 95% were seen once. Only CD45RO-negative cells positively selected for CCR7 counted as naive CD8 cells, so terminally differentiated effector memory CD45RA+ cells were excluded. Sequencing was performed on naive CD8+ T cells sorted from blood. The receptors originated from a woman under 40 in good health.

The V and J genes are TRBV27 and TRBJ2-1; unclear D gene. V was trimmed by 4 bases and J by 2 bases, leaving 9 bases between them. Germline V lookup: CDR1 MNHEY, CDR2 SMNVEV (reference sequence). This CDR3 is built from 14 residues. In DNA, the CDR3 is TGTGCCAGCAGTTCAGTCGTGGCCTACAATGAGCAGTTCTTC. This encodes CASSSVVAYNEQFF.

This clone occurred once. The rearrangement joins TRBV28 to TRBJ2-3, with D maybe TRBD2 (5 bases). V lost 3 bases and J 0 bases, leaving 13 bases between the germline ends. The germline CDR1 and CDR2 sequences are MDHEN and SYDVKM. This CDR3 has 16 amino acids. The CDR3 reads CASSFKASSSTDTQYF. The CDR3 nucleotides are TGTGCCAGCAGTTTTAAGGCTAGCTCTAGCACAGATACGCAGTATTTT.

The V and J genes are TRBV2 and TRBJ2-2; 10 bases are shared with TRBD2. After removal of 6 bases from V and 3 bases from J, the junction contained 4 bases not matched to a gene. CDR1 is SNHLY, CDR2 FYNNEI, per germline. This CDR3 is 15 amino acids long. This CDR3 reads CASSGLAEDTGELFF. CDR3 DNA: TGTGCCAGCAGCGGACTAGCGGAGGACACCGGGGAGCTGTTTTTT.

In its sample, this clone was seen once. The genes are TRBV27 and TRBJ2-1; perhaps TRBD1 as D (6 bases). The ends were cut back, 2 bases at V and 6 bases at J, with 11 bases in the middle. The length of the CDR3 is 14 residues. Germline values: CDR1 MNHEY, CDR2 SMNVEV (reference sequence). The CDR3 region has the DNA TGTGCCAGCAGTTTAGTCGGACAGATCAATGAGCAGTTCTTC. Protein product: CASSLVGQINEQFF.

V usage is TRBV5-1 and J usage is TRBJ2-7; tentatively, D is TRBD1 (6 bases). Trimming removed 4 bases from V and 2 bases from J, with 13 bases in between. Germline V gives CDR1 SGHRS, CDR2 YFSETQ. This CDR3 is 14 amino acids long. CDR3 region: CASSPGGNPYEQYF. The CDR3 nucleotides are TGCGCCAGCAGCCCTGGGGGCAATCCCTACGAGCAGTACTTC.

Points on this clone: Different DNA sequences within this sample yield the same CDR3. The CDR3 sequence is CASSLRGPPYEQYF. CDR3 nucleotides: TGCGCCAGCAGCTTGAGGGGGCCTCCCTACGAGCAGTACTTC. The chain employs TRBV5-1 and TRBJ2-7; 7 bases line up with TRBD1. CDR1 is SGHRS and CDR2 is YFSETQ in the germline V gene. The CDR3 length is 14 residues. After removal of 1 base from V and 2 bases from J, the junction contained 3 bases not matched to a gene.

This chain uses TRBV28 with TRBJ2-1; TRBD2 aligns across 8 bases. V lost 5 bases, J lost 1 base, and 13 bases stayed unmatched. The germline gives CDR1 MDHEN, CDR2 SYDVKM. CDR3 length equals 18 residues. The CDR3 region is CASSPGRLAGISYNEQFF. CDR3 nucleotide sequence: TGTGCCAGCAGTCCTGGTAGGCTAGCGGGTATTTCCTACAATGAGCAGTTCTTC.

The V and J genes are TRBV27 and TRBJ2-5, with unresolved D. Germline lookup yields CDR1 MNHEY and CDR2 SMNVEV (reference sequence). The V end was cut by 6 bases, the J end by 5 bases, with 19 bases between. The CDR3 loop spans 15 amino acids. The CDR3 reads CASSPRDTRWETQYF. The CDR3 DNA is TGTGCCAGCAGCCCCAGAGATACCCGATGGGAGACCCAGTACTTC.

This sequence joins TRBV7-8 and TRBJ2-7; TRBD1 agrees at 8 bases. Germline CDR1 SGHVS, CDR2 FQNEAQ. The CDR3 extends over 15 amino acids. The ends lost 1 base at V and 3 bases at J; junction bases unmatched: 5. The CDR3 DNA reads TGTGCCAGCAGCTTAGAGTGGGACAGGTACTACGAGCAGTACTTC. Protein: CASSLEWDRYYEQYF. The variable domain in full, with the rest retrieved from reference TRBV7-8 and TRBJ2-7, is GAGVSQSPRYKVAKRGQDVALRCDPISGHVSLFWYQQALGQGPEFLTYFQNEAQLDKSGLPSDRFFAERPEGSVSTLKIQRTQQEDSAVYLCASSLEWDRYYEQYFGPGTRLTVT.

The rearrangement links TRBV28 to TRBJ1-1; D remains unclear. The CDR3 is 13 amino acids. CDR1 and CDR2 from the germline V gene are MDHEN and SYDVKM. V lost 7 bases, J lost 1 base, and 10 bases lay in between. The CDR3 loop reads CASKAPQNTEAFF. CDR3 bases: TGTGCCAGCAAAGCTCCCCAGAACACTGAAGCTTTCTTT.

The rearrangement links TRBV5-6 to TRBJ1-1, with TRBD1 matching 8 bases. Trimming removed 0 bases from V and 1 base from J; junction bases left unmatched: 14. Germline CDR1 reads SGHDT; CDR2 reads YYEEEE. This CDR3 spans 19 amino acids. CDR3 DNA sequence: TGTGCCAGCAGCTTGGATGGGTGGATTGACAGGGGACAGAACACTGAAGCTTTCTTT. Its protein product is CASSLDGWIDRGQNTEAFF.

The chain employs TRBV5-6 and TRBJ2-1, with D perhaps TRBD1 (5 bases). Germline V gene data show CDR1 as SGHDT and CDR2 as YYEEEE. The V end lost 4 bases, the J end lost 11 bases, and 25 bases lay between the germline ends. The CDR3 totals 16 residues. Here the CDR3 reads CASSPAQGRGHTQQFF. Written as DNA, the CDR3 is TGTGCCAGCAGCCCGGCCCAAGGCAGAGGACACACGCAGCAGTTCTTC.

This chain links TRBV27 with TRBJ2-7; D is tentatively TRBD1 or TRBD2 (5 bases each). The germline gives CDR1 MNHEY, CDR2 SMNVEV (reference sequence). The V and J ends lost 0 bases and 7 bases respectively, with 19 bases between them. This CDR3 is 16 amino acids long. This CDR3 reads CASSLSAGTLRVEQYF. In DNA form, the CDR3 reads TGTGCCAGCAGTTTATCAGCAGGGACCCTCCGGGTGGAGCAGTACTTC.

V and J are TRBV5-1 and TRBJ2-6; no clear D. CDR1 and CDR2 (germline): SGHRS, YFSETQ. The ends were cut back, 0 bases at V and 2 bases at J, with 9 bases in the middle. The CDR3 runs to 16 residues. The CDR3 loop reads CASSLVTTPGANVLTF. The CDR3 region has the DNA TGCGCCAGCAGCTTGGTTACGACCCCTGGGGCCAACGTCCTGACTTTC. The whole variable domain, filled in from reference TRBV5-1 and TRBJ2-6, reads KAGVTQTPRYLIKTRGQQVTLSCSPISGHRSVSWYQQTPGQGLQFLFEYFSETQRNKGNFPGRFSGRQFSNSRSEMNVSTLELGDSALYLCASSLVTTPGANVLTFGAGSRLTVL.

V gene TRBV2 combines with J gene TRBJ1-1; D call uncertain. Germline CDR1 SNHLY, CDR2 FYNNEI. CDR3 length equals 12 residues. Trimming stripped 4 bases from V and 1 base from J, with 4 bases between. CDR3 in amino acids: CASSVGNTEAFF. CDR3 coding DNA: TGTGCCAGCAGTGTGGGGAACACTGAAGCTTTCTTT.

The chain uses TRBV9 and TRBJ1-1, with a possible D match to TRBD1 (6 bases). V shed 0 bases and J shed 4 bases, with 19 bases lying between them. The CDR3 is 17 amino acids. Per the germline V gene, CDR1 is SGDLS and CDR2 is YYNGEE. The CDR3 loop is CASSVARGGPLGTEAFF. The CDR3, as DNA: TGTGCCAGCAGCGTAGCTCGGGGGGGGCCATTGGGCACTGAAGCTTTCTTT.

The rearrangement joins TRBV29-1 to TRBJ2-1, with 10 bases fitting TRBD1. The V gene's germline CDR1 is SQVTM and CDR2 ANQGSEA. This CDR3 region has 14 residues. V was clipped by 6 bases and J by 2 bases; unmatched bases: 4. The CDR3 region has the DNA TGCAGCGTGGCAGGACAGGGGGCCTACAATGAGCAGTTCTTC. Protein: CSVAGQGAYNEQFF.